This T cell receptor (beta chain) originates from a study of blood T cell repertoires in COVID-19. TCRdb keeps only in-frame clones here, not all; method: immunoSEQ multiplex PCR. The profile shows 200,000 to 300,000 clones, around nine tenths of them singletons. Germline lookup yields CDR1 SNHLY and CDR2 FYNNEI. The J segment lost 14 bases and the V segment lost 6 bases, leaving 16 bases of the junction unmatched. This CDR3 is 14 amino acids long. This sequence originates from a young woman who had recovered from COVID-19. The chain uses TRBV2 and TRBJ2-1; TRBD1 aligns across 7 bases. Sequencing input: PBMCs or T cells enriched from blood (not recorded which). The CDR3 is CASRTTDRALGKFF. The CDR3 DNA follows: TGTGCCAGCAGAACAACCGACAGGGCCCTCGGAAAGTTCTTC. The entire variable domain, with the rest obtained from reference TRBV2 and TRBJ2-1, is as follows: EPEVTQTPSHQVTQMGQEVILRCVPISNHLYFYWYRQILGQKVEFLVSFYNNEISEKSEIFDDQFSVERPDGSNFTLKIRSTKLEDSAMYFCASRTTDRALGKFFGPGTRLTVL.